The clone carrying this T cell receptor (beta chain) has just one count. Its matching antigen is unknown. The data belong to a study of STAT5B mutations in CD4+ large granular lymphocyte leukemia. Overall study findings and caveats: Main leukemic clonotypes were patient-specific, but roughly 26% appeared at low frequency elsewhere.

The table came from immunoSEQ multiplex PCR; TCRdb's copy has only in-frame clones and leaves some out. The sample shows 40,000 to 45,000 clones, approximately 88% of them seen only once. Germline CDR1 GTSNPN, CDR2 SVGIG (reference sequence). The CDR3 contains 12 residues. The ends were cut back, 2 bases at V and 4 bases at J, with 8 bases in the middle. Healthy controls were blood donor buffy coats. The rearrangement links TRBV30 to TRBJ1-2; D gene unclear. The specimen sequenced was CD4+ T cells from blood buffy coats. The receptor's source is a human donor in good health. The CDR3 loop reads CAWSHGPYGYTF. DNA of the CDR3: TGTGCCTGGAGTCACGGTCCCTATGGCTACACCTTC.